A single sample is the source of the 7 T cell receptor beta chains below, sequenced in a study of monozygotic twins with inflammatory bowel disease. From the 5' RACE reads, TCRdb lists one entry per CDR3 protein and no DNA. The repertoire table contains about 110,000 distinct CDR3 sequences. Sequenced: blood. The receptor set was obtained from a human donor with ulcerative colitis or Crohn's disease, or a healthy co-twin of an affected twin (not recorded which).

V usage is TRBV24-1 and J usage is TRBJ1-2; no DNA is available, so the TRBD1 call from TCRdb remains unchecked. Germline V CDR1 and CDR2: KGHDR, SFDVKD. The CDR3 sequence is 15 residues long. The chain's CDR3 is CATSDSPTGGDGYTF.

The rearrangement joins TRBV5-6 to TRBJ2-1; TCRdb designates TRBD1, a call that cannot be tested without DNA. The CDR3 spans 16 residues. Germline loops: CDR1 SGHDT, CDR2 YYEEEE. The CDR3 reads CASRSGAGEPQGEQFF.

V usage is TRBV5-5 and J usage is TRBJ1-6. Germline assignment: CDR1 SGHKS and CDR2 YYEKEE (reference sequence). The CDR3 extends over 14 amino acids. The CDR3 loop is CASSLIPRNSPLHF.

The chain recombines TRBV5-4 with TRBJ2-2; TCRdb's assignment of TRBD1 cannot be checked, as there is no DNA. CDR1 and CDR2 (germline): SGHNT, YYREEE (reference sequence). The CDR3 is 16 amino acids. Here the CDR3 reads CASSRTGGILTGELFF.

V and J are TRBV11-1 and TRBJ2-7. The CDR3 runs to 13 residues. The germline V gene encodes CDR1 SGHAT and CDR2 FQDESV (reference sequence). The CDR3 is CASSFFGHNEQYF.

The chain employs TRBV11-1 and TRBJ2-3; TCRdb's D call, TRBD2, is unchecked because there is no DNA. This CDR3 region has 18 residues. Per the germline V gene, CDR1 is SGHAT and CDR2 is FQDESV (reference sequence). The CDR3 is CASSSTLTSGPLTDTQYF.

The chain employs TRBV12-3 or TRBV12-4 and TRBJ2-1; TCRdb selects TRBD2, and the lack of DNA leaves this call unchecked. The length of the CDR3 is 15 residues. CDR3 region: CASSFGTSGYNEQFF.